A selection of T cell receptor beta chains follows, all from one sample in a study of graft-versus-host responses after intestinal transplantation. The protocol was immunoSEQ multiplex PCR, while the TCRdb copy is restricted to in-frame clones and leaves out a portion. The profile shows just under 100,000 clones, 75% to 95% of them singletons. The input for sequencing was PBMCs, taken approximately 470 days after intestinal transplant. The source of these receptors is a human patient who received an intestinal transplant, so some T cells may come from the graft donor. CDR3s include the opening cysteine and the closing phenylalanine or tryptophan. D genes are given only for firm matches. Size is omitted from some rows. Given values are once, few, many or a class for expanded clones.

V	D	size	J	DNA	CDR3
TRBV5-5	-	-	TRBJ2-1	TGTGCCAGCAGCTTGGTAGGGCCGGGTGAGCAGTTCTTC	CASSLVGPGEQFF
TRBV18	-	-	TRBJ2-7	TGTGCCAGCTCACCGGGTCTCAGGGACGAGCAGTACTTC	CASSPGLRDEQYF
TRBV15	-	once	TRBJ2-5	TGTGCCACCAGCAGAGATCCCCCGAGCGGCTATGAGACCCAGTACTTC	CATSRDPPSGYETQYF
TRBV2	-	-	TRBJ1-3	TGTGCCAGCAAGGGAGGGACCGGAGGGGACACCATATATTTT	CASKGGTGGDTIYF
TRBV27	-	-	TRBJ2-2	TGTGCCTCGACCGATGGGCTCACGAACACCGGGGAGCTGTTTTTT	CASTDGLTNTGELFF
TRBV6-4	-	-	TRBJ2-1	TGTGCCAGCCAGGACAGTGCGAGCTCCTACAATGAGCAGTTCTTC	CASQDSASSYNEQFF
TRBV6-1	TRBD1	-	TRBJ1-1	TGTGCCAGCAGTGAATCCGTCAGGGGGGACACTGAAGCTTTCTTT	CASSESVRGDTEAFF
TRBV4-1	TRBD1	-	TRBJ1-4	TGCGCCAGCAGCCGCTCCGGGACAGGGGGAGAAAAACTGTTTTTT	CASSRSGTGGEKLFF
TRBV19	-	-	TRBJ1-1	TGTGCCAGTAGTATTAAGGCAGGGTATAGGAACACTGAAGCTTTCTTT	CASSIKAGYRNTEAFF
TRBV6-1	-	-	TRBJ1-2	TGTGCCAGCAGTGAAGCCATTATCACCTTC	CASSEAIITF
TRBV14	-	-	TRBJ1-1	TGTGCCAGCAGCCAAGAGCCGGGGACTGAAGCTTTCTTT	CASSQEPGTEAFF
TRBV9	TRBD1	once	TRBJ1-6	TGTGCCAGCAGCGTAGGGACCGGGACAGGGTTGTCACCCCTCCACTTT	CASSVGTGTGLSPLHF
TRBV4-1	TRBD1	-	TRBJ1-4	TGCGCCAGCAGGGACAGGGTGGGGTCCACTAATGAAAAACTGTTTTTT	CASRDRVGSTNEKLFF
TRBV4-1	TRBD1	-	TRBJ1-6	TGCGCCAGCAGCCTACACAGGGGCGCCAATTCACCCCTCCACTTT	CASSLHRGANSPLHF
TRBV6-5	-	-	TRBJ1-2	TGTGCCAGCAGTTACAAGCCGGGGCATGGCTACACCTTC	CASSYKPGHGYTF
TRBV10-2	-	-	TRBJ1-3	TGCGCCAGCAGTGAAGGCAGCTCTGGAAACACCATATATTTT	CASSEGSSGNTIYF
TRBV2	TRBD2	-	TRBJ2-3	TGTGCCAGCACCCGGACTAGCGGGGGGGGCATCTCCCTCACAGATACGCAGTATTTT	CASTRTSGGGISLTDTQYF
TRBV7-2	-	-	TRBJ2-3	TGTGCCAGCAGCTTCCGACGGAGGCCCGGACCAGATACGCAGTATTTT	CASSFRRRPGPDTQYF
TRBV9	-	-	TRBJ2-2	TGTGCCAGCAGCGTAGTTGAAACCGGGGAGCTGTTTTTT	CASSVVETGELFF
TRBV6-5	-	-	TRBJ1-1	TGTGCCAGCAGTTACGGCCAGGTTGCTGAAGCTTTCTTT	CASSYGQVAEAFF
TRBV2	-	-	TRBJ2-6	TGTGCCAGCAGGGAAACAGGGGCCAACGTCCTGACTTTC	CASRETGANVLTF
TRBV7-3	TRBD2	-	TRBJ2-5	TGTGCCAGCAGCACCATAGCGGGGGGCCAAGAGACCCAGTACTTC	CASSTIAGGQETQYF
TRBV5-1	-	-	TRBJ2-3	TGCGCCAGCAGCGGCGGATCTGGGGATACGCAGTATTTT	CASSGGSGDTQYF
TRBV2	-	-	TRBJ1-2	TGTGCCAGCACGGTTTCAGGGGTCGCCAACTATGGCTACACCTTC	CASTVSGVANYGYTF
TRBV7-6	TRBD2	-	TRBJ2-1	TGTGCCAGCACGAAGAGCGGAACGGGGGGTAATGAGCAGTTCTTC	CASTKSGTGGNEQFF
TRBV18	-	-	TRBJ1-2	TGTGCCAGCTCACCACGGGCCCTTCCTGGGAATGGCTACACCTTC	CASSPRALPGNGYTF
TRBV25-1	-	once	TRBJ2-7	TGTGCCAGCACTCCGGCAGGGGTAACCACCTACGAGCAGTACTTC	CASTPAGVTTYEQYF
TRBV19	-	-	TRBJ1-5	TGTGCCGGTAGTATGGCAGGGAATCAGCCCCAGCATTTT	CAGSMAGNQPQHF
TRBV2	-	once	TRBJ1-2	TGTGCCAGCAGTGGTCAAGACTATGGCTACACCTTC	CASSGQDYGYTF
TRBV9	-	-	TRBJ1-3	TGTGCCAGCAGCTCCGGGACATCGAGCTCTGGAAACACCATATATTTT	CASSSGTSSSGNTIYF
TRBV7-3	TRBD1	-	TRBJ1-1	TGTGCCAGCAGCCTAGGGACAGGGGTGAACACTGAAGCTTTCTTT	CASSLGTGVNTEAFF
TRBV5-4	-	-	TRBJ2-2	TGTGCCAGCAGCTTGGTAGGTGGTAGGGTAGCCACCGGGGAGCTGTTTTTT	CASSLVGGRVATGELFF
TRBV9	-	-	TRBJ2-1	TGTGCCAGCAGCTCTAACAGGGACCAGTATGAGCAGTTCTTC	CASSSNRDQYEQFF
TRBV10-3	TRBD1	-	TRBJ1-2	TGTGCCATCAGTGAGTCCGGGACAGGAGGATACACCTTC	CAISESGTGGYTF
TRBV19	-	-	TRBJ2-5	TGTGCCAGTAGTGGTGGGCAGCTCCAAGAGACCCAGTACTTC	CASSGGQLQETQYF
TRBV5-1	-	-	TRBJ2-7	TGCGCCAGCAGCCCGGGGGCCTACGAGCAGTACTTC	CASSPGAYEQYF
TRBV7-9	-	-	TRBJ1-4	TGTGCCAGCAGCCCCCCGGCGGGGACAACTAATGAAAAACTGTTTTTT	CASSPPAGTTNEKLFF
TRBV4-1	-	-	TRBJ1-6	TGCGCCAGCAGCCAACCAGGGAATTCACCCCTCCACTTT	CASSQPGNSPLHF
TRBV4-2	-	-	TRBJ1-2	TGTGCCAGCAGCCAAGATGGAACCTCTAACTATGGCTACACCTTC	CASSQDGTSNYGYTF